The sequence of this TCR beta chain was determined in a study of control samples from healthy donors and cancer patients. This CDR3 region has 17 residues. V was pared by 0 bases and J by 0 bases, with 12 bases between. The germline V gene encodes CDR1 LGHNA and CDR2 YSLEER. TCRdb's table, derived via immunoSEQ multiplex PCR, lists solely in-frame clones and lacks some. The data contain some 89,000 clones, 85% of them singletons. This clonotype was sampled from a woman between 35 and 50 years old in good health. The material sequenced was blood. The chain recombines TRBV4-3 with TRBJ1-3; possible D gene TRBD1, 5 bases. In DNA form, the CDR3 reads TGCGCCAGCAGCCAAGAGTTACGGAGGGGCTCTGGAAACACCATATATTTT. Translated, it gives CASSQELRRGSGNTIYF.